These T cell receptor beta chains were read from a single sample in a study of OX40 agonist ivuxolimab in advanced cancers. Libraries were prepared by immunoSEQ multiplex PCR; TCRdb keeps only in-frame clonotypes and omits some of them. The table lists fewer than 20,000 clones, around 82% of them singletons. Sequences were derived from CD4+ or CD8+ T cells sorted from blood, sampled in a trial of the OX40 agonist ivuxolimab. These receptors all come from an adult with an advanced solid tumor such as melanoma, head and neck, liver or kidney cancer. Each CDR3 is given with its conserved first and last residue. The D gene is left open where the match is weak. Size tells how often a clone was seen (once, few, many) or the class of an expanded clone, and some rows leave it out.

clone size: .; D gene: TRBD1; J gene: TRBJ2-7; V gene: TRBV5-1; CDR3 DNA: TGCGCCAGCAGCTGGGGACAGGGGGTGGGTGAGCAGTACTTC; CDR3 protein: CASSWGQGVGEQYF
clone size: .; D gene: .; J gene: TRBJ1-1; V gene: TRBV27; CDR3 DNA: TGTGCCAGCAGTTTTGGCGTCGACCGAATGAACACTGAAGCTTTCTTT; CDR3 protein: CASSFGVDRMNTEAFF
clone size: .; D gene: .; J gene: TRBJ2-5; V gene: TRBV7-2; CDR3 DNA: TGTGCCAGCAGCTTTAACCGGCACTCAAAAGAGACCCAGTACTTC; CDR3 protein: CASSFNRHSKETQYF
clone size: .; D gene: .; J gene: TRBJ2-7; V gene: TRBV6-1; CDR3 DNA: TGTGCCAGCAGCGCTGGCAGGGCCCTCTACGAGCAGTACTTC; CDR3 protein: CASSAGRALYEQYF
clone size: .; D gene: TRBD2; J gene: TRBJ2-7; V gene: TRBV6-1; CDR3 DNA: TGTGCCAGCAGTGGCGGAGGGAAATTTACGACTAGCGGGCATCACTACGAGCAGTACTTC; CDR3 protein: CASSGGGKFTTSGHHYEQYF
clone size: once; D gene: .; J gene: TRBJ2-2; V gene: TRBV7-2; CDR3 DNA: TGTGCCAGCAGCTTAGCAGGGGCGGGATCTTCCGGGGAGCTGTTTTTT; CDR3 protein: CASSLAGAGSSGELFF
clone size: once; D gene: .; J gene: TRBJ2-1; V gene: TRBV25-1; CDR3 DNA: TGTGCCAGCGGGCACTCCTACAATGAGCAGTTCTTC; CDR3 protein: CASGHSYNEQFF
clone size: .; D gene: .; J gene: TRBJ2-5; V gene: TRBV18; CDR3 DNA: TGTGCCAGCTCACCGGGTCAGGCAGAGACCCAGTACTTC; CDR3 protein: CASSPGQAETQYF
clone size: medium-sized; D gene: .; J gene: TRBJ2-2; V gene: TRBV28; CDR3 DNA: TGTGCCAGCAGCCGAAGCCGGGATCCTTTCACCGGGGAGCTGTTTTTT; CDR3 protein: CASSRSRDPFTGELFF
clone size: .; D gene: .; J gene: TRBJ1-1; V gene: TRBV4-1; CDR3 DNA: TGCGCCAGCAGCCAAGATCAGGACTTGAACACTGAAGCTTTCTTT; CDR3 protein: CASSQDQDLNTEAFF
clone size: .; D gene: .; J gene: TRBJ2-1; V gene: TRBV7-2; CDR3 DNA: TGTGCCAGCAGCCCCGGGGTCGGCGTAGTAAATGAGCAGTTCTTC; CDR3 protein: CASSPGVGVVNEQFF
clone size: few; D gene: .; J gene: TRBJ1-2; V gene: TRBV7-6; CDR3 DNA: TGTGCCAGCAGCCCAGGGCGCGGGAACTATGGCTACACCTTC; CDR3 protein: CASSPGRGNYGYTF
clone size: .; D gene: TRBD1; J gene: TRBJ2-4; V gene: TRBV6-5; CDR3 DNA: TGTGCCAGCAGGACAGGGGTAGTGGGAAACATTCAGTACTTC; CDR3 protein: CASRTGVVGNIQYF
clone size: once; D gene: .; J gene: TRBJ2-5; V gene: TRBV28; CDR3 DNA: TGTGCCAGCAGTCTCCCCGCAGAGACCCAGTACTTC; CDR3 protein: CASSLPAETQYF
clone size: .; D gene: .; J gene: TRBJ1-1; V gene: TRBV7-9; CDR3 DNA: TGTGCCAGCAGCTTCTACTTAGGGCACGGGGGCACTGAAGCTTTCTTT; CDR3 protein: CASSFYLGHGGTEAFF